This record looks at one T cell receptor beta chain sequence and its context. Its target is not known. These data originate in a study of ipilimumab plus nivolumab after autologous stem cell transplantation. Study-wide context: Both relapsed and primary refractory DLBCL were included. Broader study findings: TCR repertoire, Treg phenotype and gut microbiota reportedly support more study of this approach.

Ipilimumab, 1 mg/kg, started 14 to 28 days after autologous transplant. CDR3 length: 16 residues. The germline V gene has CDR1 MNHEY and CDR2 SVGAGI. Trimming shortened V by 0 bases and J by 4 bases, and 12 bases separated the two germline ends. The protocol was immunoSEQ multiplex PCR, while the TCRdb copy is restricted to in-frame clones and leaves out a portion. The table lists 10,000 to 15,000 clones, 69% of them singletons. The clonotype originates from a male donor with diffuse large B-cell lymphoma. Material: PBMCs, obtained in a trial of ipilimumab plus nivolumab as post-transplant consolidation. The chain combines TRBV6-5 with TRBJ2-2; a possible D gene is TRBD2 (7 bases). The CDR3 region is CASSYSGGRGTGELFF. The CDR3, as DNA: TGTGCCAGCAGTTACTCCGGGGGGCGCGGCACCGGGGAGCTGTTTTTT.